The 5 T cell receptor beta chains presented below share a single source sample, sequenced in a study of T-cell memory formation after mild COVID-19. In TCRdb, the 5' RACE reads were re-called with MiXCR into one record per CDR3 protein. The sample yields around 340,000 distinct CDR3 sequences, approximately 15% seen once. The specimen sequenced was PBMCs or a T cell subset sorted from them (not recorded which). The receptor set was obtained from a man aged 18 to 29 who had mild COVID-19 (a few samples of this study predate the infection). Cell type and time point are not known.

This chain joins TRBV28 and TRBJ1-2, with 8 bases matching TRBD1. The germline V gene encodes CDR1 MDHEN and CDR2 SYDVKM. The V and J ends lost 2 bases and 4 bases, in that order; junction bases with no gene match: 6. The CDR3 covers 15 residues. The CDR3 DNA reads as TGTGCCAGCAGTTTAGCGACAGGGGACATCTATGGCTACACCTTC. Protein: CASSLATGDIYGYTF.

The CDR3 DNA follows: TGTGCCAGCAGTCGGACAGGGGACACAGATACGCAGTATTTT. Translating it yields CASSRTGDTDTQYF. The chain links TRBV7-3 to TRBJ2-3; 9 bases align to TRBD1. CDR3 length: 14 amino acids. CDR1 SGHTA and CDR2 FQGTGA come from the germline V gene. V was clipped by 6 bases and J by 2 bases; unmatched bases: 3.

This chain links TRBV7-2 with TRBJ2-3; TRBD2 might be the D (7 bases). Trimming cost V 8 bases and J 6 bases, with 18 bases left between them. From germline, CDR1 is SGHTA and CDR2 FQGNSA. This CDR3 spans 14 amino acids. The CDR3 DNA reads TGTGCCAGCCAGTCGGCGGGGGCGAGGGATACGCAGTATTTT. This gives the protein CASQSAGARDTQYF. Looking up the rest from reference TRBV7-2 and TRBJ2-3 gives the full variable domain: GAGVSQSPSNKVTEKGKDVELRCDPISGHTALYWYRQSLGQGLEFLIYFQGNSAPDKSGLPSDRFSAERTGGSVSTLTIQRTQQEDSAVYLCASQSAGARDTQYFGPGTRLTVL.

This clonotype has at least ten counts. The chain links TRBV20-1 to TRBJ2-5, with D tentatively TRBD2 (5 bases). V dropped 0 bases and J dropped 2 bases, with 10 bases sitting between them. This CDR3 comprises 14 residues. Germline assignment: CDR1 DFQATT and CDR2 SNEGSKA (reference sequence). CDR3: CSARDRRGQETQYF. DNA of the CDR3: TGCAGTGCTAGAGATCGACGGGGTCAAGAGACCCAGTACTTC.

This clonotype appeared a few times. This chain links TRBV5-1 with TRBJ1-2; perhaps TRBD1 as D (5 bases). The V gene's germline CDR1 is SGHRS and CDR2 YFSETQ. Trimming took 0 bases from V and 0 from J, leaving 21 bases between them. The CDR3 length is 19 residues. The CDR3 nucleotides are TGCGCCAGCAGCTTGGTTGGGAGAGGGGAAAAGTCGACTAACTATGGCTACACCTTC. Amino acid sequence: CASSLVGRGEKSTNYGYTF.